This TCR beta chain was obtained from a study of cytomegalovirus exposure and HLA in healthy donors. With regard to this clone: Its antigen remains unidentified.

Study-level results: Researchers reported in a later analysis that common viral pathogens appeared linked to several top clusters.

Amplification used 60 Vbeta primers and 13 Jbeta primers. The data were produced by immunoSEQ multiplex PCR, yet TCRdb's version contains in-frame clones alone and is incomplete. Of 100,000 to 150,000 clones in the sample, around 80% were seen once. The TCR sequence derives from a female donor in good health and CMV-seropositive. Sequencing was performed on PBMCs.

The CDR3 loop is CASSQMGAVQETQYF. The CDR3 nucleotides read TGTGCCAGTAGTCAAATGGGGGCAGTCCAAGAGACCCAGTACTTC. This chain links TRBV19 with TRBJ2-5, with D possibly matching TRBD1 (6 bases). There are 15 residues in the CDR3. The V end was cut by 5 bases, the J end by 1 base, with 14 bases between. The germline V gene has CDR1 LNHDA and CDR2 SQIVND (reference sequence).